The present T cell receptor beta chain was sequenced within a study of T cell changes during pregnancy in multiple sclerosis. The repertoire was sequenced with immunoSEQ multiplex PCR; TCRdb's copy has only in-frame clones and lacks some. Here the sample spans 65,000 to 75,000 clones, roughly nine tenths being singletons. Germline values: CDR1 MNHEY, CDR2 SMNVEV (reference sequence). V shed 2 bases, J shed 4 bases, and the junction held 13 bases outside the gene matches. The CDR3 length is 17 residues. Here the sequenced sample was peripheral blood, taken in the second trimester of pregnancy. The chain uses TRBV27 and TRBJ1-2, with 7 positions matching TRBD1. The receptor was derived from a female donor with multiple sclerosis, enrolled in a pregnancy study. CDR3 loop: CASSLLPPRTGGYGYTF. The CDR3, as DNA: TGTGCCAGCAGTTTACTACCTCCCCGGACAGGCGGCTATGGCTACACCTTC.